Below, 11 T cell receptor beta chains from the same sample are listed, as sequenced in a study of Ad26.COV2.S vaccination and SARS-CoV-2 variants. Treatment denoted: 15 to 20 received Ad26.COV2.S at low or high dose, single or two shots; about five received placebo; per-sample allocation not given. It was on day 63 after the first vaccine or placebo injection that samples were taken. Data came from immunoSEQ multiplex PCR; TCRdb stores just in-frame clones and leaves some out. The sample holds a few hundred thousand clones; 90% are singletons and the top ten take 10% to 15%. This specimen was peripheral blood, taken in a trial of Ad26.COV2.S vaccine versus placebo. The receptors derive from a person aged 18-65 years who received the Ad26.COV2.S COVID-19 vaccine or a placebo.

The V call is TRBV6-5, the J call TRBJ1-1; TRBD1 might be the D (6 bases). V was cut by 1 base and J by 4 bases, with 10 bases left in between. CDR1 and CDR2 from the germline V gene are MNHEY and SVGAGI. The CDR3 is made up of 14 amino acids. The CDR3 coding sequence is TGTGCCAGCAGTTACTTACAGGGAGGCACTGAAGCTTTCTTT. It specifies CASSYLQGGTEAFF.

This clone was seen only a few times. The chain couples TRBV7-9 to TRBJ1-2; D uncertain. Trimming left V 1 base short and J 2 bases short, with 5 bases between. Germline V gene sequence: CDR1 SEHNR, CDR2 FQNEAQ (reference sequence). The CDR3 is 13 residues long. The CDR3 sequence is CASSLGENYGYTF. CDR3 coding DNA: TGTGCCAGCAGCTTAGGGGAAAACTATGGCTACACCTTC.

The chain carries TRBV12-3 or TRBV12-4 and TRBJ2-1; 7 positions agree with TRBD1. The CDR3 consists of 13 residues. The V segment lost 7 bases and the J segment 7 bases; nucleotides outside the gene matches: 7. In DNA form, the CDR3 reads TGTGCCAGCACCATGACAGGGATAAATGAGCAGTTCTTC. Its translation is CASTMTGINEQFF.

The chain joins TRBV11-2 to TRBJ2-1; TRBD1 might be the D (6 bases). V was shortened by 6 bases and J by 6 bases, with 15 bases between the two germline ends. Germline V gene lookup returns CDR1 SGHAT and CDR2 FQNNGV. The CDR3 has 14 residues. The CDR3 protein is CASRQGGPGNEQFF. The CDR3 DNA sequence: TGTGCCAGCAGACAGGGTGGGCCCGGCAATGAGCAGTTCTTC.

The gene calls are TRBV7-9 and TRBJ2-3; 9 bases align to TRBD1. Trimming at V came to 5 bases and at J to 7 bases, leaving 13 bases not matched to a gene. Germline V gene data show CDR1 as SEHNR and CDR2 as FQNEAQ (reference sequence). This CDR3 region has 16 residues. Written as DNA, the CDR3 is TGTGCCAGCAGCCCTACTTCCGGGACAGGGTATAATACGCAGTATTTT. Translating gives CASSPTSGTGYNTQYF. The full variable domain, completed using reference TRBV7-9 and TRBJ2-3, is DTGVSQNPRHKITKRGQNVTFRCDPISEHNRLYWYRQTLGQGPEFLTYFQNEAQLEKSRLLSDRFSAERPKGSFSTLEIQRTEQGDSAMYLCASSPTSGTGYNTQYFGPGTRLTVL.

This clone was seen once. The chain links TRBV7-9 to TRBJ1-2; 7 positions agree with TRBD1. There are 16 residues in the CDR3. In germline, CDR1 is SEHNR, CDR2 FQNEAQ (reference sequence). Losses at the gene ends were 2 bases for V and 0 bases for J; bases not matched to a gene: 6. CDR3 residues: CASSLYQGVSNYGYTF. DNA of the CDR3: TGTGCCAGCAGCTTATATCAGGGGGTTTCTAACTATGGCTACACCTTC.

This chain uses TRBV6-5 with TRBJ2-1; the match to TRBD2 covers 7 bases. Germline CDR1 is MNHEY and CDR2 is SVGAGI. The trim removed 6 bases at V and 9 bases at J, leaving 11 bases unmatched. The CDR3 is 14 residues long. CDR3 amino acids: CASRAMLGEGEQFF. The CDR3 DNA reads TGTGCCAGCAGAGCTATGTTGGGGGAGGGTGAGCAGTTCTTC.

CDR3 residues: CASRRGLTYNEQFF. Written as DNA, the CDR3 is TGTGCCAGCAGGAGGGGGCTCACCTACAATGAGCAGTTCTTC. This chain links TRBV28 with TRBJ2-1, with 7 bases fitting TRBD1. CDR3 length: 14 amino acids. Germline V gene lookup returns CDR1 MDHEN and CDR2 SYDVKM. V lost 6 bases to trimming and J lost 2 bases; unmatched junction nucleotides: 4.

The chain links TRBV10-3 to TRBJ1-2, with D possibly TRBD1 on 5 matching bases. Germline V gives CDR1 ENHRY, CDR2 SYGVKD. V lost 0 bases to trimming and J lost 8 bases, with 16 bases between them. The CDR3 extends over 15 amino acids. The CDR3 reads CAISESEGGVGGYTF. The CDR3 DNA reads TGTGCCATCAGTGAGTCGGAGGGAGGGGTTGGCGGCTACACCTTC.

CDR3 coding DNA: TGTGCCAGCAGCTTATTGGCAGGGGGTACTGGCAATCAGCCCCAGCATTTT. This gives the protein CASSLLAGGTGNQPQHF. The chain employs TRBV11-3 and TRBJ1-5; 7 positions agree with TRBD1. The CDR3 loop spans 17 amino acids. With V trimmed by 2 bases and J by 2 bases, 9 bases remained unmatched. CDR1 SGHNT and CDR2 YENEEA come from the germline V gene.

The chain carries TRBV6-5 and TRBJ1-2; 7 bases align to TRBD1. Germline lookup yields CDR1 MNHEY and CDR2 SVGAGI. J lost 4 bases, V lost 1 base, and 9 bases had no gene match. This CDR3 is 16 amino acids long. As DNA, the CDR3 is TGTGCCAGCAGTTACTTCTCCGGGACAGTCAGCTATGGCTACACCTTC. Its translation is CASSYFSGTVSYGYTF.